The present T cell receptor (beta chain) was sequenced within a study of cytomegalovirus exposure and HLA in healthy donors. The PCR used 60 Vbeta and 13 Jbeta primers. The protocol was immunoSEQ multiplex PCR, while the TCRdb copy is restricted to in-frame clones and leaves out a portion. The sample contains roughly 180,000 clones, around 80% of which appear only once. This TCR was sampled from a woman between 50 and 59 years old in good health and CMV-seropositive. Sequencing input: PBMCs.

CDR3 amino acids: CASRRASESYEQYF. The CDR3 DNA sequence: TGTGCCAGCCGAAGGGCTAGCGAGTCCTACGAGCAGTACTTC. This chain connects TRBV7-2 to TRBJ2-7, with D possibly matching TRBD2 (6 bases). The CDR3 totals 14 residues. Germline assignment: CDR1 SGHTA and CDR2 FQGNSA. V gave up 8 bases and J gave up 1 base, with 15 bases separating them.